The present entry profiles one T cell receptor (beta chain) with its context. CDR1 and CDR2 (germline): SGHTA, FQGNSA. The V and J ends lost 2 bases and 7 bases respectively, with 9 bases between them. The CDR3 runs to 13 residues. The data stem from a study of blood T cell repertoires in COVID-19. For the study at large: From the United States, Italy and Spain came samples of acute and convalescent COVID-19. T cells, B-cell-depleted T cells, or PBMCs provided the cDNA or gDNA that served as material.

Original processing notes: Amplification with reference gene primers provided the estimates of nucleated cell counts. Repertoires were generated with immunoSEQ multiplex PCR, while TCRdb's copy carries only in-frame clones and drops some. V, J and clone size are those of that table, while D and trimming were read from the DNA. The sample yields about 130,000 clones, roughly 85% seen once. The TCR originated in a human donor in a cohort sampled during active COVID-19. V usage is TRBV7-2 and J usage is TRBJ1-5, with TRBD1 as a possible D gene (5 bases). The sample was peripheral blood. Here the CDR3 DNA reads TGTGCCAGCAGCTTACAGGGTGGACAGCCCCAGCATTTT. It codes for CASSLQGGQPQHF. The entire variable domain, with the rest obtained from reference TRBV7-2 and TRBJ1-5, is as follows: GAGVSQSPSNKVTEKGKDVELRCDPISGHTALYWYRQSLGQGLEFLIYFQGNSAPDKSGLPSDRFSAERTGGSVSTLTIQRTQQEDSAVYLCASSLQGGQPQHFGDGTRLSIL.